The rows below give T cell receptor beta chains drawn from one sample of a study of T cells in Graves' hyperthyroidism and ophthalmopathy. TCRdb called the multiplex PCR reads again in MiXCR, with one record for every CDR3 protein. The sample yields a few hundred thousand distinct CDR3 sequences, about 14% seen once. The sample comprised blood. All receptors come from a woman aged 40 to 49 with Graves' hyperthyroidism that later progressed to Graves' ophthalmopathy. CDR3s include the opening cysteine and the closing phenylalanine or tryptophan. The D gene is left open where the match is weak. The listing skips clone size in some rows; elsewhere it reads once, few, many or a size class.

size,D,J,V,length,CDR3,DNA
few,TRBD2,TRBJ2-1,TRBV7-3,19,CASSLRGGAPLSSYNEQFF,TGTGCCAGCAGCTTAAGGGGGGGAGCCCCCCTTAGCTCCTACAATGAGCAGTTCTTC
many,NA,TRBJ2-1,TRBV27,16,CASSFSGLMRVNEQFF,TGTGCCAGCAGTTTCTCGGGACTCATGCGGGTCAATGAGCAGTTCTTC
many,NA,TRBJ2-1,TRBV6-1,17,CASSDWASRNSYNEQFF,TGTGCCAGCAGTGACTGGGCTAGCCGAAACTCCTACAATGAGCAGTTCTTC
many,NA,TRBJ1-6,TRBV19,17,CASGNGTRTLRASPLHF,TGTGCCAGTGGGAACGGGACACGTACGCTTCGCGCTTCACCCCTCCACTTT
NA,TRBD2,TRBJ2-1,TRBV27,16,CASKASGTSGRDEQFF,TGTGCCAGCAAAGCATCCGGGACTAGCGGGCGTGATGAGCAGTTCTTC
many,NA,TRBJ2-1,TRBV12-3/TRBV12-4,10,CASSLSKKFF,TGTGCCAGCAGTTTGTCTAAGAAGTTCTTC
NA,NA,TRBJ2-1,TRBV7-2,14,CASSPPGSYNEQFF,TGTGCCAGCAGCCCCCCGGGCTCCTACAATGAGCAGTTCTTC
many,TRBD2,TRBJ2-1,TRBV3-1,15,CASSHRAGSYNEQFF,TGTGCCAGCAGCCACCGAGCGGGATCCTACAATGAGCAGTTCTTC
few,TRBD2,TRBJ2-7,TRBV5-1,15,CASSSYLERGKEQYF,TGCGCCAGCAGCTCATACTTGGAGCGGGGGAAAGAGCAGTACTTC
many,TRBD1,TRBJ2-1,TRBV11-2,15,CASSLGTGSPDEQFF,TGTGCCAGCAGCTTAGGGACAGGTAGCCCCGATGAGCAGTTCTTC
NA,TRBD2,TRBJ2-3,TRBV20-1,14,CSALTSGSGNTQYF,TGCAGTGCTTTGACTAGCGGGAGTGGGAATACGCAGTATTTT
NA,NA,TRBJ2-7,TRBV27,14,CASSSRESAYEQYF,TGTGCCAGCAGTTCTCGGGAGTCGGCCTACGAGCAGTACTTC
few,NA,TRBJ1-4,TRBV4-1,15,CASSQVAIGNEKLFF,TGCGCCAGCAGCCAAGTGGCTATCGGTAATGAAAAACTGTTTTTT
few,NA,TRBJ1-6,TRBV5-5,15,CASSPASTHNSPLHF,TGTGCCAGCAGCCCGGCCTCCACTCATAATTCACCCCTCCACTTT
many,TRBD1,TRBJ1-5,TRBV6-1,17,CASSEAARQGGHQPQHF,TGTGCCAGCAGTGAAGCGGCTAGACAGGGAGGGCATCAGCCCCAGCATTTT
few,NA,TRBJ2-4,TRBV6-1,16,CASSRSQGRAKNIQYF,TGTGCCAGCAGTAGATCACAGGGACGGGCCAAAAACATTCAGTACTTC
many,NA,TRBJ2-1,TRBV18,12,CASSPPGYEQFF,TGTGCCAGCTCACCTCCCGGCTATGAGCAGTTCTTC
NA,TRBD2,TRBJ2-1,TRBV5-8,15,CASSYGRRAYNEQFF,TGTGCCAGCAGCTACGGGAGGAGGGCCTACAATGAGCAGTTCTTC
many,NA,TRBJ1-1,TRBV3-1,16,CASSQDLVRGNTEAFF,TGTGCCAGCAGCCAAGATCTCGTCAGGGGAAACACTGAAGCTTTCTTT
many,TRBD2,TRBJ2-7,TRBV20-1,15,CSATGGAGGRYEQYF,TGCAGTGCCACCGGGGGGGCGGGAGGTCGCTACGAGCAGTACTTC
NA,TRBD1,TRBJ2-5,TRBV2,18,CASSPKPVGQTNQETQYF,TGTGCCAGCAGTCCGAAACCGGTGGGACAGACTAATCAAGAGACCCAGTACTTC
many,TRBD2,TRBJ2-1,TRBV6-1,15,CASSSTSGSYNEQFF,TGTGCCAGCAGTTCGACTAGCGGGTCCTACAATGAGCAGTTCTTC
many,NA,TRBJ1-1,TRBV2,11,CASSQQGAAFF,TGTGCCAGCAGCCAACAGGGCGCAGCTTTCTTT
many,TRBD1,TRBJ1-1,TRBV14,16,CASSQGDRGLNTEAFF,TGTGCCAGCAGCCAAGGAGACAGGGGCCTGAACACTGAAGCTTTCTTT
NA,TRBD1,TRBJ2-2,TRBV6-2/TRBV6-3,16,CASSPIDREYTGELFF,TGTGCCAGCAGTCCCATCGACAGGGAATACACCGGGGAGCTGTTTTTT
many,TRBD1,TRBJ2-3,TRBV6-1,14,CASSGDRDTDTQYF,TGTGCCAGCAGTGGGGACAGGGACACAGATACGCAGTATTTT
many,TRBD1,TRBJ1-6,TRBV28,15,CASSKDRGRYSPLHF,TGTGCCAGCAGCAAGGACAGGGGGCGATATTCACCCCTCCACTTT
NA,NA,TRBJ2-3,TRBV3-1,17,CASSQALRAMPEDTQYF,TGTGCCAGCAGCCAAGCTCTTAGAGCGATGCCGGAAGATACGCAGTATTTT
many,NA,TRBJ1-5,TRBV19,15,CASSISSYSNQPQHF,TGTGCCAGTAGTATATCCAGCTATAGCAATCAGCCCCAGCATTTT
NA,TRBD1,TRBJ1-4,TRBV6-2/TRBV6-3,16,CASSHDSPPGGGKLFF,TGTGCCAGCAGCCATGATTCCCCCCCAGGGGGCGGCAAACTGTTTTTT
many,NA,TRBJ2-1,TRBV28,16,CASSWGSSSYYNEQFF,TGTGCCAGCAGTTGGGGTTCTAGCAGTTACTACAATGAGCAGTTCTTC
NA,TRBD1,TRBJ1-1,TRBV10-3,14,CAISNRDRGSEAFF,TGTGCCATCAGTAACCGGGACAGGGGATCTGAAGCTTTCTTT
NA,TRBD1,TRBJ1-4,TRBV2,15,CASSIPGQGNEKLFF,TGTGCCAGCAGCATTCCGGGACAGGGCAATGAAAAACTGTTTTTT
many,NA,TRBJ2-1,TRBV28,13,CASSLWRRAEQFF,TGTGCCAGCAGTTTATGGCGACGCGCCGAGCAGTTCTTC
many,NA,TRBJ2-1,TRBV12-3/TRBV12-4,13,CASSLLEGVEQFF,TGTGCCAGCAGTTTATTAGAGGGAGTTGAGCAGTTCTTC
many,NA,TRBJ2-5,TRBV28,13,CASSFSSWETQYF,TGTGCCAGCAGTTTTAGCTCCTGGGAGACCCAGTACTTC
once,TRBD2,TRBJ2-1,TRBV2,12,CASTSGRNEQFF,TGTGCCAGTACTAGCGGGCGCAATGAGCAGTTCTTC
NA,TRBD1,TRBJ2-7,TRBV12-3/TRBV12-4,15,CASSKWTGGNDEQYF,TGTGCCAGCAGTAAGTGGACAGGGGGCAACGACGAGCAGTACTTC
many,NA,TRBJ2-3,TRBV10-3,13,CAISGQGGDTQYF,TGTGCCATCAGTGGGCAGGGGGGAGATACGCAGTATTTT
many,NA,TRBJ2-1,TRBV27,14,CASSRSDVVNEQFF,TGTGCCAGCAGTCGTTCGGATGTCGTCAATGAGCAGTTCTTC
few,TRBD1,TRBJ1-3,TRBV15,15,CAIADRSFSGNTIYF,TGTGCCATTGCGGACAGGTCCTTCTCTGGAAACACCATATATTTT
NA,TRBD2,TRBJ2-3,TRBV20-1,15,CSAPNWAGGTDTQYF,TGCAGTGCCCCCAACTGGGCGGGAGGTACAGATACGCAGTATTTT
NA,NA,TRBJ2-7,TRBV5-1,16,CASSLGGAVGFDEQYF,TGCGCCAGCAGCTTGGGGGGGGCAGTTGGGTTCGACGAGCAGTACTTC
many,NA,TRBJ2-3,TRBV11-2,13,CASSLVGGGTQYF,TGTGCCAGCAGCTTAGTGGGGGGAGGCACGCAGTATTTT
few,NA,TRBJ2-7,TRBV6-1,17,CASRGKTTGNLYNEQYF,TGTGCCAGCAGGGGCAAGACGACAGGTAATCTTTACAATGAGCAGTACTTC
few,NA,TRBJ2-7,TRBV15,14,CATSRGGAGSEQYF,TGTGCCACCAGCAGAGGCGGGGCGGGTAGCGAGCAGTACTTC
few,NA,TRBJ2-2,TRBV5-4,14,CASSATLSTGELFF,TGTGCCAGCAGCGCGACTCTATCCACCGGGGAGCTGTTTTTT
many,NA,TRBJ1-5,TRBV7-2,17,CASSLAPYRDSNQPQHF,TGTGCCAGCAGCTTAGCCCCCTACCGGGATAGCAATCAGCCCCAGCATTTT